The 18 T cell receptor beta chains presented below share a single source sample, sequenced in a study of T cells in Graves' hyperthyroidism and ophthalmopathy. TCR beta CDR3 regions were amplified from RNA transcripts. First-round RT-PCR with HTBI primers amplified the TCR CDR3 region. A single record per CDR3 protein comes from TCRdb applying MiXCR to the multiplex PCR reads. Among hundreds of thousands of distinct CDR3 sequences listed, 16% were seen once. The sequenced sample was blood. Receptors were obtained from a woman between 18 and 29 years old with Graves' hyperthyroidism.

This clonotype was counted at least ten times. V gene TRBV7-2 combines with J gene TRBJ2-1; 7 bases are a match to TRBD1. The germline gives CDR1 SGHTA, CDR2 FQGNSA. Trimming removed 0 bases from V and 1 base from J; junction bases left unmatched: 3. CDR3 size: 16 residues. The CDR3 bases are TGTGCCAGCAGCTTAGCGAACAGGGGTTCCTACAATGAGCAGTTCTTC. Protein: CASSLANRGSYNEQFF.

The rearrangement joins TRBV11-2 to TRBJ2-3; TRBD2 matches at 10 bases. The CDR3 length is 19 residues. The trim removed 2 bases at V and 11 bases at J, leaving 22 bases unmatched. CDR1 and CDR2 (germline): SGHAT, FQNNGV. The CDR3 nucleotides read TGTGCCAGCAGCTTATTTGGCCGGGCAGCGGGAGGGCCCCCCTTTGAGCAGTATTTT. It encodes CASSLFGRAAGGPPFEQYF.

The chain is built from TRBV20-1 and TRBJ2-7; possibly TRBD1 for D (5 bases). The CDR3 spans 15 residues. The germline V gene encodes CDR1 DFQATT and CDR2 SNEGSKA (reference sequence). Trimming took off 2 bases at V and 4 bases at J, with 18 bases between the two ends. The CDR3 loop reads CSARQPEGHTYEQYF. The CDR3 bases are TGCAGTGCTAGACAACCCGAAGGACATACTTACGAGCAGTACTTC.

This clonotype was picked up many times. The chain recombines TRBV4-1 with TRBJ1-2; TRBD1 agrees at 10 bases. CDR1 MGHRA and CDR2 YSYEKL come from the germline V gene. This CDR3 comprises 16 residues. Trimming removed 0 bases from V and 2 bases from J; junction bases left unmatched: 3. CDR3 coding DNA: TGCGCCAGCAGCCAAGATCGACAGGGGGCGAACTATGGCTACACCTTC. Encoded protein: CASSQDRQGANYGYTF.

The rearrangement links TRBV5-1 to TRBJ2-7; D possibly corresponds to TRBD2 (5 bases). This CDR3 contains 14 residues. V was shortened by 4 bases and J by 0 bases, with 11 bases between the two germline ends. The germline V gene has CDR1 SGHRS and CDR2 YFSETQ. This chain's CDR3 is CASSIPGSSYEQYF. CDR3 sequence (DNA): TGCGCCAGCAGCATCCCGGGGAGCTCCTACGAGCAGTACTTC.

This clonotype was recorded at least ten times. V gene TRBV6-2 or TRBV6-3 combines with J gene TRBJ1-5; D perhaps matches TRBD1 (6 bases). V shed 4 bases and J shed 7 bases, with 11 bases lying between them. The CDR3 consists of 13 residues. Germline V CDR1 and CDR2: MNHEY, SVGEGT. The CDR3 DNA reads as TGTGCCAGCAGTTCCGGGACAATCCAGCCCCAGCATTTT. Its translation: CASSSGTIQPQHF.

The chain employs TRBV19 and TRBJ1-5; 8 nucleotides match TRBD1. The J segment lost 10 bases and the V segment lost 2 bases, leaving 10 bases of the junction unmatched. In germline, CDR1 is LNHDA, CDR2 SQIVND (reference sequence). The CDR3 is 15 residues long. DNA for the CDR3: TGTGCCAGTAGTATACCATCGGACAGGGTCCATCCCCAGCATTTT. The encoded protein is CASSIPSDRVHPQHF.

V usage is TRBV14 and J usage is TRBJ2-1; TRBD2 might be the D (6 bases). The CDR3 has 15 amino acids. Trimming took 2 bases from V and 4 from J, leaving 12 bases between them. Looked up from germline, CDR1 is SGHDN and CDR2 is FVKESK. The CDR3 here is CASSQHSGRYNEQFF. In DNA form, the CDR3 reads TGTGCCAGCAGCCAACACAGCGGGCGGTACAATGAGCAGTTCTTC.

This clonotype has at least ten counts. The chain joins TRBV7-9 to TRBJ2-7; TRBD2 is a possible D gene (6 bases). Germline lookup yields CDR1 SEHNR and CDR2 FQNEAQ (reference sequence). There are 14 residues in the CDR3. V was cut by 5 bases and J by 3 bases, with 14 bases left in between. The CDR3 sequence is CASSRGGGNYEQYF. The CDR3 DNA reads TGTGCCAGCAGCCGGGGTGGGGGGAACTACGAGCAGTACTTC.

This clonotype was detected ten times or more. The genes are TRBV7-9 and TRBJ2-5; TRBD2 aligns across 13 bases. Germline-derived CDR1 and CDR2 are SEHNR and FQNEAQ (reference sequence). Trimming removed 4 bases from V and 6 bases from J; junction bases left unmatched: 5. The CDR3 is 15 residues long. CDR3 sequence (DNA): TGTGCCAGCAGCTCTGGACTAGCGGGGGTGAAGACCCAGTACTTC. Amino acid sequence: CASSSGLAGVKTQYF.

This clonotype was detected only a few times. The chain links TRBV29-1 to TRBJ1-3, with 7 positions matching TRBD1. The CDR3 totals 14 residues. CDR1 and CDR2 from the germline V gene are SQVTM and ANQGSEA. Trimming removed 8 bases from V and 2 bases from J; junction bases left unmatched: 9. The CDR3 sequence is CSLHSDRTGNTIYF. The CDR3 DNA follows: TGCAGCCTCCACTCGGACAGGACTGGAAACACCATATATTTT. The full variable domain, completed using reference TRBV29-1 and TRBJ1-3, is SAVISQKPSRDICQRGTSLTIQCQVDSQVTMMFWYRQQPGQSLTLIATANQGSEATYESGFVIDKFPISRPNLTFSTLTVSNMSPEDSSIYLCSLHSDRTGNTIYFGEGSWLTVV.

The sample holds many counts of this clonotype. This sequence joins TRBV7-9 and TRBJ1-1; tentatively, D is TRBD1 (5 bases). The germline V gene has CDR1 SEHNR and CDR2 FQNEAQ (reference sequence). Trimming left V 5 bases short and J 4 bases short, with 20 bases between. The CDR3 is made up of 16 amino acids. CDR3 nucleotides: TGTGCCAGCAGCACACAAACAGGAAGTCGGTTCACTGAAGCTTTCTTT. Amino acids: CASSTQTGSRFTEAFF.

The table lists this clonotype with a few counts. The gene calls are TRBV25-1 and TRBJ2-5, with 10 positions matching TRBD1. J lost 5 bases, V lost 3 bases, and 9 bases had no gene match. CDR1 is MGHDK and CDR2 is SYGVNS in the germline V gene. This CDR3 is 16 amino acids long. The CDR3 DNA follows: TGTGCCAGCAGTGACCCCTCGGGACAGGGGACGGAGACCCAGTACTTC. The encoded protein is CASSDPSGQGTETQYF.

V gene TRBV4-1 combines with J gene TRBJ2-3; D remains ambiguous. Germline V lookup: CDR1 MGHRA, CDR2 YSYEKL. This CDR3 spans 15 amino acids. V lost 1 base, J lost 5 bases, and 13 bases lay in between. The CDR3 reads CASSQGMTKGDTQYF. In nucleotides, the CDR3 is TGCGCCAGCAGCCAAGGTATGACGAAGGGAGATACGCAGTATTTT.

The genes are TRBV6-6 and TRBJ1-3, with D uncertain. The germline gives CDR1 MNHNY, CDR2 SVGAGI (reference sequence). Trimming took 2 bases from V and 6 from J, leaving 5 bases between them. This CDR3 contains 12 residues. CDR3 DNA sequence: TGTGCCAGCAGTTACGCCCTAAACACCATATATTTT. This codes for CASSYALNTIYF.

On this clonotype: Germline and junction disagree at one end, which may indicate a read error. The CDR3 region has the DNA TGTGCCAGCAGCTTGAGAACACCTGGGACTAGCGGCGAGCGGTACTTC. Translating it yields CASSLRTPGTSGERYF. The rearrangement uses TRBV7-8 and TRBJ2-7, with 11 bases aligning to TRBD2. Germline V gene data show CDR1 as SGHVS and CDR2 as FQNEAQ. This CDR3 has 16 residues.

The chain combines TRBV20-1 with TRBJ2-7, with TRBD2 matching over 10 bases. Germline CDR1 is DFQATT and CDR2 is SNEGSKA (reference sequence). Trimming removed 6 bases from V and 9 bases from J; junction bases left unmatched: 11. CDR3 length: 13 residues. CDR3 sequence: CSAPTSGSFGQYF. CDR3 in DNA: TGCAGTGCCCCGACTAGCGGGTCTTTCGGGCAGTACTTC.

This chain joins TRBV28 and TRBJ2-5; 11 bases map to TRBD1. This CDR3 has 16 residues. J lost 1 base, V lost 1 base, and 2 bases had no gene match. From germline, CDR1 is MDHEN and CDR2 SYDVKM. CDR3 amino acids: CASSLLDRGLQETQYF. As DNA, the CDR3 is TGTGCCAGCAGTTTATTGGACAGGGGGCTCCAAGAGACCCAGTACTTC. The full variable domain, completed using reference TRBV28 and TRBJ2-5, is DVKVTQSSRYLVKRTGEKVFLECVQDMDHENMFWYRQDPGLGLRLIYFSYDVKMKEKGDIPEGYSVSREKKERFSLILESASTNQTSMYLCASSLLDRGLQETQYFGPGTRLLVL.